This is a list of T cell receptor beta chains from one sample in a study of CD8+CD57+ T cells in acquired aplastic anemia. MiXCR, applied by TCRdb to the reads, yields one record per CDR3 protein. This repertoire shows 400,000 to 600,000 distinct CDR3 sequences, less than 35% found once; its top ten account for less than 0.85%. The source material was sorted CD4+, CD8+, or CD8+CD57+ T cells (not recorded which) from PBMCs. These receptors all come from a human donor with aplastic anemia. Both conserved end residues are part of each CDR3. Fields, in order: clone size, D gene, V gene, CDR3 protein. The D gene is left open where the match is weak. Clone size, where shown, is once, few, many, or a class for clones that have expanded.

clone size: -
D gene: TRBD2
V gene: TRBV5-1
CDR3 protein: CASTGGLADTYYEQYF

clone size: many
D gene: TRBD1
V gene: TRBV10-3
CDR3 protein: CAIRGTGRDKDGYTF

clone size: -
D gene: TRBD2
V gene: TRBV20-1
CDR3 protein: CSAPRTSGNYEQFF

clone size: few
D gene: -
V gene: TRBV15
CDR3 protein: CASTLYDRKETQYF

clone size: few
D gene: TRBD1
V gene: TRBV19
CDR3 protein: CASSIDRGLGAYNSPLHF

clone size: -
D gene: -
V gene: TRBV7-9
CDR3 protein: CASSLSRGEETQYF

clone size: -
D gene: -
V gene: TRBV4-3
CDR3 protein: CASSQDLGVGNTGELFF

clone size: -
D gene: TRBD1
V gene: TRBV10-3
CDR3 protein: CAISEPDLDRGQYF

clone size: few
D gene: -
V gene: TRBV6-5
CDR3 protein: CASSYSIPQSGGEQYF

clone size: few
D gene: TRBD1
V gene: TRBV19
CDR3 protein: CASSITQGAIGELFF

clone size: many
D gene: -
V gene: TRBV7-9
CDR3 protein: CASGALGPEAFF

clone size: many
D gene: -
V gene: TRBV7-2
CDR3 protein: CASSARGLGTEAFF

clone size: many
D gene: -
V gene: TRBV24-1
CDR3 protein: CATRARQDTGELFF

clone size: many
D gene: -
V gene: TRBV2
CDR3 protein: CASMDRPGVSNYTF

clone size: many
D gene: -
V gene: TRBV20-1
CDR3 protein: CSATQARDNYGYTF

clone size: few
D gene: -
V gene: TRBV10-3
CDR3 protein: CASSDRGGTDTQYF

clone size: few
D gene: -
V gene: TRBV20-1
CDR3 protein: CSARDLRRTLGEQYF

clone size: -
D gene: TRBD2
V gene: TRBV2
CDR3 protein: CASRETPGLDKETQYF

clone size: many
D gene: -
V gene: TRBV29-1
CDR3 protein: CSVFREGGPGTEAFF

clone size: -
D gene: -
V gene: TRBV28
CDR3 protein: CASSSDRSHEQYF